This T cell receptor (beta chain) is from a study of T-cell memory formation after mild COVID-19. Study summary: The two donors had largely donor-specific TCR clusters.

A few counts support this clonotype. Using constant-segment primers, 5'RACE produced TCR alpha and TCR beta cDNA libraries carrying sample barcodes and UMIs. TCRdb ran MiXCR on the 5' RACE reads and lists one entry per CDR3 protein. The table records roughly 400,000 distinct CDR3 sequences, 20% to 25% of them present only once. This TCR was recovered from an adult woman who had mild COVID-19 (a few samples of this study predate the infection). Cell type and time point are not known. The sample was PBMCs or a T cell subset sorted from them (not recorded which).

The chain's CDR3 is CASTKGHRDF. The CDR3 nucleotides are TGTGCCAGCACCAAGGGACACCGGGACTTC. The chain couples TRBV21-1 to TRBJ2-7; TRBD1 is the table's D call and was not checked against the DNA. TRBV21-1 is labeled a pseudogene. The CDR3 totals 10 residues.